The next 11 T cell receptor beta chains were all read from a single sample in a study of identical twins (dated by TCRdb to the mid-2010s). The library was obtained by 5' RACE. Sequencing was carried out with an Illumina HiSeq 2000. The public reads were quality trimmed at Q25 with fastp and then assembled into clones with MiXCR by TCRdb, keeping productive beta chains. Identical CDR3 protein sequences are pooled into one entry, listed with their most common genes and DNA. The sample profile shows around 1.7 million distinct CDR3 sequences; about 32% of them were found once. Jointly, the top ten make up 0.25% to 0.3% of the sample. Sample: cord blood. The receptors originated from a newborn girl in good health.

The chain employs TRBV6-5 and TRBJ2-2; 10 bases match TRBD1. Germline-derived CDR1 and CDR2 are MNHEY and SVGAGI. This CDR3 region has 16 residues. The V gene end was trimmed by 6 bases and the J gene end by 3 bases; junction bases not matched to a gene: 7. CDR3 nucleotides: TGTGCCAGCAGACGACGGGACAGGGGTTACACCGGGGAGCTGTTTTTT. This encodes CASRRRDRGYTGELFF.

The chain has TRBV9 and TRBJ2-3, with D maybe TRBD2 (5 bases). The V end lost 5 bases, the J end lost 6 bases, and 10 bases lay between the germline ends. Germline V gives CDR1 SGDLS, CDR2 YYNGEE. The CDR3 loop spans 12 amino acids. CDR3 sequence reads: CASRTTQDTQYF. CDR3 nucleotides: TGTGCCAGCAGGACTACTCAGGATACGCAGTATTTT.

The CDR3 reads CASSDLGNTEAFF. CDR3 coding DNA: TGTGCCAGCAGCGACCTTGGGAACACTGAAGCTTTCTTT. The chain recombines TRBV16 with TRBJ1-1, with D uncertain. The CDR3 consists of 13 residues. CDR1 KGHSY and CDR2 FQNENV come from the germline V gene. Between the trimmed V and J ends, which lost 5 bases and 1 base, there was a span of 8 bases.

This clonotype has ten or more counts. The V gene is TRBV29-1, the J gene TRBJ2-7; TRBD1 might be the D (5 bases). Germline loops: CDR1 SQVTM, CDR2 ANQGSEA. V dropped 3 bases and J dropped 3 bases, with 12 bases sitting between them. The CDR3 runs 13 residues. DNA of the CDR3: TGCAGCGTTGATTTGGGCCAGGGCTACGAGCAGTACTTC. Its translation: CSVDLGQGYEQYF.

The chain employs TRBV5-6 and TRBJ1-3; D not resolved. CDR1 is SGHDT, CDR2 YYEEEE, per germline. V lost 2 bases and J 0 bases, leaving 6 bases between the germline ends. The CDR3 runs 14 residues. CDR3 nucleotides: TGTGCCAGCAGCTTTACATTCTCTGGAAACACCATATATTTT. This translates into CASSFTFSGNTIYF.

This sequence joins TRBV14 and TRBJ2-5; D not resolved. Looked up from germline, CDR1 is SGHDN and CDR2 is FVKESK. This CDR3 contains 13 residues. The V end lost 4 bases, the J end lost 11 bases, and 17 bases lay between the germline ends. The CDR3 DNA follows: TGTGCCAGCAGCCCCTCGCCCAGAGGTGAGCAGTACTTC. This translates into CASSPSPRGEQYF.

This clonotype has only a few counts. The chain joins TRBV29-1 to TRBJ2-7, with TRBD1 matching 8 bases. The CDR3 consists of 15 residues. Germline V gives CDR1 SQVTM, CDR2 ANQGSEA. J lost 2 bases, V lost 6 bases, and 12 bases had no gene match. This CDR3 reads CSVLPGQGPPYEQYF. The CDR3 DNA is TGCAGCGTGTTACCCGGACAGGGTCCCCCCTACGAGCAGTACTTC.

As DNA, the CDR3 is TGCGCCAGCACTCCCTGGACAGGGGCGCAGAACACTGAAGCTTTCTTT. It encodes CASTPWTGAQNTEAFF. The chain uses TRBV5-1 and TRBJ1-1; 9 nucleotides agree with TRBD1. Germline CDR1 is SGHRS and CDR2 is YFSETQ. V trimming: 6 bases; J trimming: 1 base; junction bases outside the gene matches: 10. CDR3 size: 16 residues.

This clonotype was recorded a few times. This chain connects TRBV28 to TRBJ2-3, with 8 bases matching TRBD2. V lost 10 bases to trimming and J lost 3 bases; unmatched junction nucleotides: 6. CDR1 is MDHEN, CDR2 SYDVKM, per germline. The CDR3 has 13 amino acids. The CDR3 DNA reads TGTGCCACCGGACTAGCTCATACAGATACGCAGTATTTT. Protein: CATGLAHTDTQYF.

The chain joins TRBV12-3 or TRBV12-4 to TRBJ2-5; 7 bases align to TRBD2. The CDR3 is 14 amino acids. V lost 4 bases, J lost 11 bases, and 13 bases stayed unmatched. DNA for the CDR3: TGTGCCAGCAGTTCTGGGGGGAGGGTCTACGGGCAGTACTTC. Translation: CASSSGGRVYGQYF.

This chain links TRBV4-1 with TRBJ2-1, with 8 bases identical to TRBD2. Germline V lookup: CDR1 MGHRA, CDR2 YSYEKL. J lost 7 bases, V lost 4 bases, and 12 bases had no gene match. This CDR3 has 16 residues. CDR3 protein: CASSLSVAGGRNEQFF. Written as DNA, the CDR3 is TGCGCCAGCAGCCTCTCGGTGGCGGGAGGTAGGAATGAGCAGTTCTTC.